This entry features one TCR beta chain sequence. No antigen is known for it. Base-call qualities are not available, and no considerably larger clone is one nucleotide away. The record originates from a study of blood T cells in healthy people across ages (dated by TCRdb to between 2015 and 2017). Regarding the complete study: In model experiments, roughly one uniquely barcoded TCR beta cDNA molecule per two T cells was captured by template switching. The study measured age-related changes in TCR beta repertoire diversity using deep sequencing normalized with unique cDNA molecular identifiers. Donors were grouped into four age groups: young (average roughly 17 years), middle-aged (around 39), aged (around 60) and long-lived (about 90). To avoid experimental bias, donors of different ages were distributed randomly across sequencing lanes. For two donors (one aged 18 to 30 and one aged 80 or older), the study analyzed two additional independent replicas of 1 million unique cDNA reads from the same blood draw.

Summary of the overall study and its limitations: Compared with the aged group, the long-lived group had more naive CD4+ T cells, fewer expanded clones and increased TCR diversity, suggesting age selection. Since profiling was done on bulk unsorted PBMCs, naive and antigen-experienced compartments could not be conclusively compared. As age increased, observed TCR beta diversity per million T cells dropped in a roughly linear way, and a significant reduction was already evident by age about 40. Observed TCR beta diversity correlated strongly with the percentage of naive T cells measured by flow cytometry. Because donor CMV infection status was unknown, age-related changes in expanded clonotypes were potentially confounded. Estimates of total diversity based on one million sequenced T cells were considered lower bounds and underestimates.

Libraries came from 5' RACE. The reads were generated on an Illumina HiSeq 2500. A second PCR of about 7 to 12 cycles was performed with a sample-barcoded 5' primer and a J-beta primer mix. A template-switch 5' adaptor carrying 12 random nucleotides introduced a unique molecular identifier onto each TCR beta cDNA molecule. Each sample yielded at least 2.5 million CDR3-containing paired-end reads. All of the RNA was converted into first-strand cDNA using the Mint cDNA synthesis kit, with a TRBC-specific oligonucleotide serving as the primer. Following uracil-DNA glycosylase treatment, all cDNA underwent a first 18-cycle PCR with the universal primers M1SS and BC2_uni_R. Per the original workflow: Normalization of each sample was performed by random selection of 1 million high-quality reads, each carrying a distinct molecular identifier. Reads sharing molecular identifiers were discarded rather than binned into consensus sequences. CDR3 identification, clonotype clustering and error correction used MiTCR with a Q25 quality threshold and the strictest error-elimination algorithm. A nonparametric unseen species model with Euler transformation was used to estimate a lower bound on total TCR beta diversity. Using fastp trimming at Q25 and MiXCR clonotype assembly, TCRdb reanalyzed the public sequencing data and kept in-frame beta chains. Rows are unified per CDR3 protein, each entry keeping the most common DNA and genes. These V and J calls rely on TCRdb rather than the paper's analysis. This sample gives around 650,000 distinct CDR3 sequences in total; approximately 30% of them show up just once. The ten top clones hold roughly 14% of the sample.

Systemically healthy Caucasian individuals from Russia, some 38 in total and aged about 6 to 95 years, were included as donors. Around 10 milliliters of peripheral blood were drawn from each donor into EDTA-treated Vacutainer tubes. Ficoll-Paque density-gradient centrifugation was used to isolate PBMCs, with at least 6 million per sample. Total RNA was extracted from PBMCs with Trizol reagent, with at least 6 micrograms obtained per sample. Naive CD45RAhigh/CD27high T cell percentages were measured by flow cytometry on a PBMC aliquot from every donor. Source material: blood. The sequence derives from a woman older than 75 in good health. Donor details come from another sample of the same person, matched by shared clones.

In nucleotides, the sequence is TGTGCCAGCAGCTTAAGGACAGGGCGCTCTAACTATGGCTACACCTTC. Translated, this is CASSLRTGRSNYGYTF. The rearranged chain carries TRBV7-2 and TRBJ1-2, with TRBD1 matching 8 junction bases. The germline V gene specifies SGHTA as CDR1 and FQGNSA as CDR2. The junction shows trimming of 2 bases on V and 0 bases on J, and the gene matches do not reach 5 bases of it. Including the terminal cysteine and phenylalanine, the CDR3 comprises 16 residues. Only the CDR3 part of the read is kept: 48 bases, read in frame from the first base. Reference TRBV7-2 and TRBJ1-2 proteins supply the regions before and after the CDR3; the full variable domain is: GAGVSQSPSNKVTEKGKDVELRCDPISGHTALYWYRQSLGQGLEFLIYFQGNSAPDKSGLPSDRFSAERTGGSVSTLTIQRTQQEDSAVYLCASSLRTGRSNYGYTFGSGTRLTVV.